These 2 T cell receptor beta chains were all obtained from the same sample, sequenced in a study of identical twins. MiXCR was run by TCRdb on the 5' RACE reads, yielding one entry per CDR3 protein. The table has 200,000 to 250,000 distinct CDR3 sequences, 9.5% to 15% seen once. These same data were also listed under a study on yellow fever vaccine responses in identical twins.

The sample taken for sequencing was memory (CD45RO+) T cells sorted from blood. All receptors come from a woman aged 18 to 35 in good health.

This clonotype was observed at least ten times. The rearrangement links TRBV7-9 to TRBJ1-6; 7 nucleotides line up with TRBD1. J gave up 7 bases and V 6 bases, and 9 bases lay outside the gene matches. CDR1 is SEHNR, CDR2 FQNEAQ, per germline (reference sequence). The CDR3 loop spans 15 amino acids. The CDR3 here is CASSYYQGENSPLHF. Here the CDR3 DNA reads TGTGCCAGCAGTTATTATCAGGGGGAAAATTCACCCCTCCACTTT.

This clonotype turned up a few times. The chain is built from TRBV6-1 and TRBJ2-2; 8 bases are shared with TRBD1. Germline lookup yields CDR1 MNHNS and CDR2 SASEGT. Losses at the gene ends were 6 bases for V and 2 bases for J; bases not matched to a gene: 11. The CDR3 covers 17 residues. In nucleotides, the CDR3 is TGTGCCAGCAGGGGGATCCTCAGGGGGCACAACACCGGGGAGCTGTTTTTT. Its protein is CASRGILRGHNTGELFF.